This TCR beta chain stems from a study of blood T cell repertoires in COVID-19. Across the whole study: Sample material is recorded as cDNA or gDNA derived from T cells, B-cell-depleted T cells, or PBMCs.

Sequencing was performed with immunoSEQ multiplex PCR; in TCRdb, only in-frame clones are kept and a portion is missing. The sample holds around 150,000 clones, more than 80% seen once. This CDR3 region has 16 residues. V shed 3 bases, J shed 0 bases, and the junction held 4 bases outside the gene matches. Germline loops: CDR1 SGHTA, CDR2 FQGNSA. The receptor comes from an elderly woman in a cohort sampled during active or convalescent COVID-19. V gene TRBV7-2 combines with J gene TRBJ2-1, with 8 bases matching TRBD2. The specimen sequenced was peripheral blood. The DNA for the CDR3 is TGTGCCAGCAGCTTTCGGGGGGGCCGCTCCTACAATGAGCAGTTCTTC. The encoded protein is CASSFRGGRSYNEQFF.